This TCR beta chain was recovered during a study of spatial heterogeneity in lung cancer. Study background: Sequences of the beta chain were consistently detected in greater numbers than alpha-chain sequences. Findings of the study overall: At tumor resection, ubiquitous expanded TCRs were detected in blood more often than later.

TCRdb redid the calling of the 5' RACE reads with MiXCR, one entry per CDR3 protein. The sample carries more than 9,000 distinct CDR3 sequences, 21% recorded once. CDR1 is MNHEY and CDR2 is SVGEGT in the germline V gene. The CDR3 consists of 13 residues. Between the trimmed V and J ends, which lost 7 bases and 3 bases, there was a span of 9 bases. The table lists this clonotype with a few counts. Its target is not known. Regarding time point: blood at routine non-recurrence follow-up after resection. The sample here was PBMCs, taken at follow-up. This clonotype was obtained from a male donor with early-stage non-small cell lung cancer. The rearrangement uses TRBV6-2 or TRBV6-3 and TRBJ1-4; D call uncertain. CDR3 protein: CASTGRPNEKLFF. The CDR3 DNA reads TGTGCCAGCACGGGTCGTCCTAATGAAAAACTGTTTTTT.